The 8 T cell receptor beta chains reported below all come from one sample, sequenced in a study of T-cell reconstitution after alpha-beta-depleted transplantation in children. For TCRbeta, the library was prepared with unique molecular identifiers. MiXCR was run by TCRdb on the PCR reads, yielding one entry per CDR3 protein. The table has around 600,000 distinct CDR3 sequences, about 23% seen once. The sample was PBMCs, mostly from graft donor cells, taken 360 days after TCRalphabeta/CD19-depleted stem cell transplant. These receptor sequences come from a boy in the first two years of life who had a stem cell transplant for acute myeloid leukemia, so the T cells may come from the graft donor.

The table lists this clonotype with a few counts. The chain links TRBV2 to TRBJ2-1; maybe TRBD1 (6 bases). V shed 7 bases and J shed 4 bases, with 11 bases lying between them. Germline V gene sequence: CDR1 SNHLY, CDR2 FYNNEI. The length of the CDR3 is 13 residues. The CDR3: CASKDSVYNEQFF. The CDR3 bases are TGTGCCAGCAAGGACAGTGTATACAATGAGCAGTTCTTC. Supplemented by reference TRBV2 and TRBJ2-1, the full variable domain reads EPEVTQTPSHQVTQMGQEVILRCVPISNHLYFYWYRQILGQKVEFLVSFYNNEISEKSEIFDDQFSVERPDGSNFTLKIRSTKLEDSAMYFCASKDSVYNEQFFGPGTRLTVL.

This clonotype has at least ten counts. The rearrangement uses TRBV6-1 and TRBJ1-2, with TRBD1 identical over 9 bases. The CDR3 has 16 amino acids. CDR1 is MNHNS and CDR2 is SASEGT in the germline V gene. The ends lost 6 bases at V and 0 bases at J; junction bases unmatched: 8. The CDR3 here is CASRKGTGKANYGYTF. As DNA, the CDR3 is TGTGCCAGCAGGAAAGGGACAGGGAAGGCTAACTATGGCTACACCTTC.

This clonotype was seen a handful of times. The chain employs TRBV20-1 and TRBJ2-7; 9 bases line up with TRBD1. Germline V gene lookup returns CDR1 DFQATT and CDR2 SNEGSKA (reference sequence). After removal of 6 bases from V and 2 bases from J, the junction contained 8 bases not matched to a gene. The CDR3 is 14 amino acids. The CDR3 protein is CSARRGQGAYEQYF. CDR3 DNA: TGCAGTGCCCGACGGGGACAGGGCGCCTACGAGCAGTACTTC.

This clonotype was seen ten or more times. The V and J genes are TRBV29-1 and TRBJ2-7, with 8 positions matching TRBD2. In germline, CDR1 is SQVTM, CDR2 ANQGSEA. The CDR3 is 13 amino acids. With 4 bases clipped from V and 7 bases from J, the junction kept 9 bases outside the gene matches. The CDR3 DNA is TGCAGCGTTGGGGCCGGGAGGGCCGGAGAGCAGTACTTC. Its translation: CSVGAGRAGEQYF.

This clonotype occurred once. For the CDR3, the DNA is TGCAGTGCTAGAGCGGGGGACTACGAGCAGTACTTC. Protein: CSARAGDYEQYF. This chain joins TRBV20-1 and TRBJ2-7; D might be TRBD2 (6 bases). The CDR3 has 12 amino acids. The V end lost 1 base, the J end lost 3 bases, and 7 bases lay between the germline ends. CDR1 is DFQATT, CDR2 SNEGSKA, per germline (reference sequence).

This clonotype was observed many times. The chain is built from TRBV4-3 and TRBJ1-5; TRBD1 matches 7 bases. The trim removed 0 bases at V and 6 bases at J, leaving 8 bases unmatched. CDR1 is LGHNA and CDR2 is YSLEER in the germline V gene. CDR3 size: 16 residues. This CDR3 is CASSQDLRQGGQPQHF. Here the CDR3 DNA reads TGCGCCAGCAGCCAAGATTTGAGACAGGGAGGTCAGCCCCAGCATTTT.

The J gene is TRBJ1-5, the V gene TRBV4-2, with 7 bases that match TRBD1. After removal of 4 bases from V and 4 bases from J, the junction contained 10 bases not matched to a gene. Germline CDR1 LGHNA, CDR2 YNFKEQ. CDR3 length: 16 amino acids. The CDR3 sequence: CASSLHPGQRNQPQHF. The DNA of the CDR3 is TGTGCCAGCAGCCTTCACCCGGGACAGCGTAATCAGCCCCAGCATTTT.

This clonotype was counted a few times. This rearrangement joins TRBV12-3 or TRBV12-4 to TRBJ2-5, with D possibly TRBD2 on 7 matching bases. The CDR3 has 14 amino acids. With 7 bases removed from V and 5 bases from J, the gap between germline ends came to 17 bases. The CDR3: CASTLSSGGETQYF. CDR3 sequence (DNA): TGTGCCAGCACCCTATCCTCGGGGGGCGAGACCCAGTACTTC.